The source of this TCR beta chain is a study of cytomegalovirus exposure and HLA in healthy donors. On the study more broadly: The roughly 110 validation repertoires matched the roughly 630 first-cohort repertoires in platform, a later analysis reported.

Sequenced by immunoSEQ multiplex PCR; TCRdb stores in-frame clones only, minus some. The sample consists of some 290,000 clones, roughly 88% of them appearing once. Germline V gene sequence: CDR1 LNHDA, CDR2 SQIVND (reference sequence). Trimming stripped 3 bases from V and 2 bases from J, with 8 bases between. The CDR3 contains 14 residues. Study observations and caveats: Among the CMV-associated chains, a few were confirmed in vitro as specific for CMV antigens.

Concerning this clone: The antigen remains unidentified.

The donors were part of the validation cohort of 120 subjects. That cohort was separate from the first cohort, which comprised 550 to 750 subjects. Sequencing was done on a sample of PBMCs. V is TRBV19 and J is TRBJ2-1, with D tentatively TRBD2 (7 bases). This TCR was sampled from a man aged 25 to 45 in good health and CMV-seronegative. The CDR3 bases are TGTGCCAGTAGTATCGGGGGGCCCTACAATGAGCAGTTCTTC. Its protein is CASSIGGPYNEQFF.